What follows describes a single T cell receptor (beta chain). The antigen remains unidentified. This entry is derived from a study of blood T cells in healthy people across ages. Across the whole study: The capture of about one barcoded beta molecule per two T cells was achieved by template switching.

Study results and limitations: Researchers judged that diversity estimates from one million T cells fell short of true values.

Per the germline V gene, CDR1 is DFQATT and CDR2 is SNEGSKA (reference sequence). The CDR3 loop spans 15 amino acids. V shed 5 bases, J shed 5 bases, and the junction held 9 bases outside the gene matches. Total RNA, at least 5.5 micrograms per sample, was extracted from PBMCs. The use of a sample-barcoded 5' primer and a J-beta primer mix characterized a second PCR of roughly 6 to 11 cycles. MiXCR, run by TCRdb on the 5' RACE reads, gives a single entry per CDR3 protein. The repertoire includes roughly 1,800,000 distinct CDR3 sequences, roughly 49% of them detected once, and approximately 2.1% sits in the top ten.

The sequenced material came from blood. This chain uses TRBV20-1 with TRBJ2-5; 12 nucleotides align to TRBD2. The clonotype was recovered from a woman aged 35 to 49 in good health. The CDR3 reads CSAPEASGGAETQYF. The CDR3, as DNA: TGCAGTGCTCCCGAGGCTAGCGGGGGGGCGGAGACCCAGTACTTC.